The 7 T cell receptor beta chains below all came from one sample that was sequenced in a study of blood T cell repertoires in COVID-19. Profiling relied on immunoSEQ multiplex PCR, and the TCRdb table lists in-frame clones only, not all of them. Among approximately 280,000 clones listed, around nine tenths were seen once. Sequencing was done on a sample of peripheral blood. These receptors were obtained from a woman aged 25 to 39 with COVID-19, enrolled during active disease.

V usage is TRBV7-3 and J usage is TRBJ1-4, with D uncertain. The germline V gene encodes CDR1 SGHTA and CDR2 FQGTGA. This CDR3 has 15 residues. Trimming shortened V by 5 bases and J by 1 base, and 11 bases separated the two germline ends. CDR3 DNA sequence: TGTGCCAGCAGCCCCGGACGGGGAACTAATGAAAAACTGTTTTTT. This encodes CASSPGRGTNEKLFF.

J is TRBJ1-1 and V is TRBV2, with TRBD1 identical over 7 bases. Per germline, CDR1 SNHLY and CDR2 FYNNEI. The CDR3 covers 13 residues. V was clipped by 7 bases and J by 0 bases; unmatched bases: 2. CDR3 DNA sequence: TGTGCCAGCAAGGGACAGATGAACACTGAAGCTTTCTTT. It codes for CASKGQMNTEAFF.

J is TRBJ2-1 and V is TRBV10-3, with TRBD2 matching over 8 bases. This CDR3 spans 15 amino acids. Looked up from germline, CDR1 is ENHRY and CDR2 is SYGVKD. The V segment lost 3 bases and the J segment 6 bases; nucleotides outside the gene matches: 7. The CDR3 region is CAISEGSGSGNEQFF. As DNA, the CDR3 is TGTGCCATCAGTGAAGGCAGCGGGAGCGGCAATGAGCAGTTCTTC.

The chain employs TRBV7-9 and TRBJ1-2, with 8 bases that match TRBD1. Trimming cost V 5 bases and J 6 bases; bases outside gene matches: 8. The CDR3 is 14 residues long. Germline CDR1 is SEHNR and CDR2 is FQNEAQ (reference sequence). For the CDR3, the DNA is TGTGCCAGCAGCATCATTCCGACAGGGGATGGCTACACCTTC. Translated: CASSIIPTGDGYTF.

This clone turned up a few times. The chain is built from TRBV2 and TRBJ1-2; 9 bases fit TRBD1. The J segment lost 0 bases and the V segment lost 7 bases, leaving 6 bases of the junction unmatched. This CDR3 spans 15 amino acids. The germline V gene has CDR1 SNHLY and CDR2 FYNNEI. CDR3 DNA sequence: TGTGCCAGCAATCTTCGGACAGGGGCTAACTATGGCTACACCTTC. This gives the protein CASNLRTGANYGYTF.

This clone was counted only a few times. The chain combines TRBV11-2 with TRBJ2-7, with D uncertain. The CDR3 has 13 amino acids. The germline V and J ends were trimmed by 3 bases and 4 bases, with 10 bases remaining between them. Germline assignment: CDR1 SGHAT and CDR2 FQNNGV. This CDR3 is CASSFASEYEQYF. CDR3 coding DNA: TGTGCCAGCAGCTTCGCTAGTGAGTACGAGCAGTACTTC. The full variable domain, with the rest looked up from reference TRBV11-2 and TRBJ2-7, is EAGVAQSPRYKIIEKRQSVAFWCNPISGHATLYWYQQILGQGPKLLIQFQNNGVVDDSQLPKDRFSAERLKGVDSTLKIQPAKLEDSAVYLCASSFASEYEQYFGPGTRLTVT.

This sequence joins TRBV5-4 and TRBJ2-1; TRBD2 aligns across 11 bases. This CDR3 comprises 17 residues. Trimming removed 2 bases from V and 7 bases from J; junction bases left unmatched: 11. Germline assignment: CDR1 SGHNT and CDR2 YYREEE (reference sequence). CDR3 residues: CASSFDLAGGLGNEQFF. CDR3 sequence (DNA): TGTGCCAGCAGCTTCGACCTAGCGGGAGGACTCGGGAATGAGCAGTTCTTC.